A single sample gave rise to the 3 T cell receptor beta chains below, sequenced in a study of blood T cell repertoires in COVID-19. Generated by immunoSEQ multiplex PCR, the TCRdb table keeps only in-frame clones and is missing some. The sample lists under 110,000 clones, around 80% occurring once. The sample consisted of peripheral blood. The receptors here all came from an elderly man with COVID-19, enrolled during active disease.

This clone showed up just once. The chain recombines TRBV19 with TRBJ2-4, with TRBD1 identical over 10 bases. V trimming: 6 bases; J trimming: 7 bases; junction bases outside the gene matches: 6. The CDR3 runs 14 residues. The germline CDR1 and CDR2 sequences are LNHDA and SQIVND (reference sequence). The CDR3 bases are TGTGCCAGTAGCCGGGACAGGGGCGGTAACATTCAGTACTTC. Translated: CASSRDRGGNIQYF.

The chain joins TRBV5-1 to TRBJ2-5, with TRBD1 matching 7 bases. V gave up 4 bases and J gave up 2 bases; unmatched junction bases: 8. The germline CDR1 and CDR2 sequences are SGHRS and YFSETQ. CDR3 size: 15 residues. CDR3: CASSRWDRSQETQYF. The CDR3 nucleotides read TGCGCCAGCAGCCGCTGGGACAGATCACAAGAGACCCAGTACTTC. The full variable domain, with the rest looked up from reference TRBV5-1 and TRBJ2-5, is KAGVTQTPRYLIKTRGQQVTLSCSPISGHRSVSWYQQTPGQGLQFLFEYFSETQRNKGNFPGRFSGRQFSNSRSEMNVSTLELGDSALYLCASSRWDRSQETQYFGPGTRLLVL.

This clone was counted only a few times. This rearrangement joins TRBV28 to TRBJ1-5, with TRBD1 matching over 7 bases. Germline CDR1 MDHEN, CDR2 SYDVKM. The V segment lost 6 bases and the J segment 7 bases; nucleotides outside the gene matches: 9. CDR3 length: 14 amino acids. CDR3 coding DNA: TGTGCCAGCAGGACAGAGGACAGGCAACAGCCCCAGCATTTT. This sequence encodes CASRTEDRQQPQHF.